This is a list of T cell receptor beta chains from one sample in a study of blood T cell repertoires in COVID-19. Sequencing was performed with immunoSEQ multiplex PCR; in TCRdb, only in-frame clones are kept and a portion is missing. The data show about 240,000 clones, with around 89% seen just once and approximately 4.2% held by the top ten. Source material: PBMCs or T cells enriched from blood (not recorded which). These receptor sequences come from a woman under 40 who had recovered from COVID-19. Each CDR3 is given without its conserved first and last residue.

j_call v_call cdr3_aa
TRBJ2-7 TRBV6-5 ASSRLAGVNEQY
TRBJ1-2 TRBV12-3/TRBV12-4 ASSLNRNYGYT
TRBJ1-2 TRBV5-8 ASSLTGRYT
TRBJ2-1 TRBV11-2 ASSLRLLQGQF
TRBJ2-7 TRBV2 ASTRRTSGDEQY
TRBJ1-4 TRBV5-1 ASSLQGLGEKLF
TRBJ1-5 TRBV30 AWSGTDSRQPQH
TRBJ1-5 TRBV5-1 ASSLAGGDSNQPQH
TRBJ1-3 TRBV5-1 ASSSWGVSGNTIY
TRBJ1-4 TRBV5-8 ASSQGQGVTNEKLF
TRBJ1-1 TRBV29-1 SVGRGPNTEAF